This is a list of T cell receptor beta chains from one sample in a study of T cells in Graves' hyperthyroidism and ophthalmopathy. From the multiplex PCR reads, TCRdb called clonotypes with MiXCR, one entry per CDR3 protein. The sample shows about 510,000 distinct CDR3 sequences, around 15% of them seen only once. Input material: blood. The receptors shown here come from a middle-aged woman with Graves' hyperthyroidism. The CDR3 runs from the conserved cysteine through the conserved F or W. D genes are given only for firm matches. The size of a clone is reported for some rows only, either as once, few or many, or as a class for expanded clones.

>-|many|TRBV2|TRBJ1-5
TGTGCCAGCAGTCCTAAAGGGAGGGTGAGCAATCAGCCCCAGCATTTT
CASSPKGRVSNQPQHF
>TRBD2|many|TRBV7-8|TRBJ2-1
TGTGCCAGCAGCTACGGGGCGCGGGGGGATGAGCAGTTCTTC
CASSYGARGDEQFF
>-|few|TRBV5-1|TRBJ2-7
TGCGCCAGCAGCCCCCACTTGGGGGACGAGCAGTACTTC
CASSPHLGDEQYF
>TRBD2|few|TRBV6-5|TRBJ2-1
TGTGCCAGCAGTTACTCGACCCTAGCGGGATACAATGAGCAGTTCTTC
CASSYSTLAGYNEQFF
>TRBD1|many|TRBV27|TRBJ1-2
TGTGCCAGCAGGGGCCAGCCCCCGGGACAGGGGATCCATAACTATGGCTACACCTTC
CASRGQPPGQGIHNYGYTF
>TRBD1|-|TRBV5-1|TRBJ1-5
TGTGCCAGCAGCTTTGGACAGGATCAGCCCCAGCATTTT
CASSFGQDQPQHF
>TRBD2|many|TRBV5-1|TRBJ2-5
TGCGCCAGCAGCTTGGTTTCTAGCGGGAGCGGTCGAGAGACCCAGTACTTC
CASSLVSSGSGRETQYF
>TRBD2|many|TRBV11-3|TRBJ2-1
TGTGCCAGCAGCTTAGGGGGACTAACTTCCAATGAGCAGTTCTTC
CASSLGGLTSNEQFF
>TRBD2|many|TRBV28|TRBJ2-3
TGTGCCAGCACCAAATTACTAGCGGGAGCAACAGATACGCAGTATTTT
CASTKLLAGATDTQYF
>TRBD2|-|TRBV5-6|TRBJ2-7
TGTGCCAGCAGCTGCCCGGGACTAGCGGACATCTGTAGGCAGTACTTC
CASSCPGLADICRQYF
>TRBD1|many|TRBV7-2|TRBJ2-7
TGTGCCAGCAGCCCAGACAGGGGAGACGAGCAGTACTTC
CASSPDRGDEQYF
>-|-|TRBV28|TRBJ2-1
TGTGCCAGCAAGGTCGGGCAGGAACACAATGAGCAGTTCTTC
CASKVGQEHNEQFF
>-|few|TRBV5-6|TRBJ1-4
TGTGCCAGCAGCTTAACCGGGTCCCTTCGGGAAAAACTGTTTTTT
CASSLTGSLREKLFF
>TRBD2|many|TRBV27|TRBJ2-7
TGTGCCAGCAGCCATAGCGGGAGAGGAGACGAGCAGTACTTC
CASSHSGRGDEQYF
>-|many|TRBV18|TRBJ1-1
TGTGCCAGCTCAACAGGGTTGGACACTGAAGCTTTCTTT
CASSTGLDTEAFF
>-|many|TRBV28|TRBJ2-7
TGTGCCAGCAGTTCCGAATTGCCTCCGAGGGAGCAGTACTTC
CASSSELPPREQYF
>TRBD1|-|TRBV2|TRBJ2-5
TGTGCCAGCAGGCCGACAGGGGGCGAAGAGACCCAGTACTTC
CASRPTGGEETQYF
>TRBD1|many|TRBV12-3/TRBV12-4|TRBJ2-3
TGTGCCAGCAGCACGGGGACAGGGGGCCCAGATACGCAGTATTTT
CASSTGTGGPDTQYF
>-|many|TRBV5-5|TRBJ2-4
TGTGCCAGCAGCCAATTTGGGGCGGGGTGGGAAAACATTCAGTACTTC
CASSQFGAGWENIQYF
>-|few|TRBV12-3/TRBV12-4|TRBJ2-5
TGTGCCAGCAGTTTGGTGCAGGGCCGGGAGACCCAGTACTTC
CASSLVQGRETQYF
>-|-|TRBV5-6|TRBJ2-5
TGTGCCAGCAGCCTGGGCCCCGAAGGGGAGACCCAGTACTTC
CASSLGPEGETQYF
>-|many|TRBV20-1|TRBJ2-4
TGCAGTGCTAGGGAGGACAAAAACATTCAGTACTTC
CSAREDKNIQYF
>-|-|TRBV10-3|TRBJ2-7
TGTGCCATCAGTGGTTCCGGGAGATCCTACGAGCAGTACTTC
CAISGSGRSYEQYF
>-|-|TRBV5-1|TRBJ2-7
TGCGCCAGCAGCCCACACTCCTACGAGCGGTACTTC
CASSPHSYERYF
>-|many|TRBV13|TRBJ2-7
TGTGCCAGCAGCTTAGGAGGGGGAATCTACGAGCAGTACTTC
CASSLGGGIYEQYF
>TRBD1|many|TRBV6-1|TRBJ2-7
TGTGCCAGCAGTGTAGCCGGGACAGACAACGAGCAGTACTTC
CASSVAGTDNEQYF
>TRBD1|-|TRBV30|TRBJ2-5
TGTGCCTGGGATACAGGGGGCGAGACCCAGTACTTC
CAWDTGGETQYF
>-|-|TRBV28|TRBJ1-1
TGTGCCAGCAGCTCAATTAGGTCGTACACTGAAGCTTTCTTT
CASSSIRSYTEAFF
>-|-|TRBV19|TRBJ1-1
TGTGCCAGTAGTATACAGGGCTGGGGGTTGACTGAAGCTTTCTTT
CASSIQGWGLTEAFF
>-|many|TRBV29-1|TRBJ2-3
TGCAGCGTTGACCAGCAGGGGCTGGCAGATACGCAGTATTTT
CSVDQQGLADTQYF
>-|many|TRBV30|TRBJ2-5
TGTGCCTGTCGAATGGGTGGGCAGGGGAGGTCTCAGTACTTC
CACRMGGQGRSQYF
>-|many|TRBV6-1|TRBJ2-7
TGTGCCAGCAGGGCCGCTGGGGAGCAGTACTTC
CASRAAGEQYF
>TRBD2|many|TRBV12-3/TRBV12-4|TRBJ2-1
TGTGCCAGCAGTTCAGGGGGACTAGCGGGAGTAGGTGAGCAGTTCTTC
CASSSGGLAGVGEQFF
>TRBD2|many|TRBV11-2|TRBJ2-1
TGTGCCAGCAGCTTAGGTAGCGGGCACTACAATGAGCAGTTCTTC
CASSLGSGHYNEQFF
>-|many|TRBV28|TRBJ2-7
TGTGCCAGCAGTTTCTTGGCGTCGGTCATCTACGAGCAGTACTTC
CASSFLASVIYEQYF
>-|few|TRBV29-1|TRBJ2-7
TGCAGCGTTGACTTGCCGTCTCGGGAGCAGTACTTC
CSVDLPSREQYF
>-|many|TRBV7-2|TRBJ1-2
TGTGCCAGCAGCGAAGGTACCTATGGCTACACCTTC
CASSEGTYGYTF
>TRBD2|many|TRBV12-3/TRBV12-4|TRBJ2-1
TGTGCCAGCAGTGGTGGACTAGCGGCCTACAATGAGCAGTTCTTC
CASSGGLAAYNEQFF
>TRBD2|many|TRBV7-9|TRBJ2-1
TGTGCCAGCAGCTTAGCCTCTGCGGGAGGCCGGTACAATGAGCAGTTCTTC
CASSLASAGGRYNEQFF
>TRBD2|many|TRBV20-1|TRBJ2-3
TGCAGTGCGGGGGGGACTAGCGGGGTCCGAGGAGATACGCAGTATTTT
CSAGGTSGVRGDTQYF